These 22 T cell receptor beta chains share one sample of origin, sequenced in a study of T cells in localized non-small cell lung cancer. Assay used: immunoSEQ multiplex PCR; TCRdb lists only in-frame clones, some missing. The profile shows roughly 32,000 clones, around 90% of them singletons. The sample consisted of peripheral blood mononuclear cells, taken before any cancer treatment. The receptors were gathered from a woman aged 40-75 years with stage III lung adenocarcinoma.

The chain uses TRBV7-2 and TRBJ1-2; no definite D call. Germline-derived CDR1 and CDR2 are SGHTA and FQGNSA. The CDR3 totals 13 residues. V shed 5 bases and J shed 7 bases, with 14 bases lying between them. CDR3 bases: TGTGCCAGCAGCCCCGCCGGCGGAGGTGGCTACACCTTC. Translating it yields CASSPAGGGGYTF.

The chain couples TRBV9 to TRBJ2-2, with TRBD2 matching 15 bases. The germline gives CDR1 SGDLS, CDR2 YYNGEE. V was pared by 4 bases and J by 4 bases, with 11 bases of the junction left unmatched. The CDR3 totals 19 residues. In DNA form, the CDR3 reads TGTGCCAGCAGCCCTGGGACTAGCGGGGGGCGAGGGGGCACCGGGGAGCTGTTTTTT. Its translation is CASSPGTSGGRGGTGELFF.

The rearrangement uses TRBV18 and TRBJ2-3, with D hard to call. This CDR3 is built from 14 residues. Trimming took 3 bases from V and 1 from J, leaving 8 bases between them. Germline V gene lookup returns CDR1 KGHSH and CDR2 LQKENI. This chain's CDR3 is CASSPRERTDTQYF. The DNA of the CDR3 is TGTGCCAGCTCACCGCGAGAGCGCACAGATACGCAGTATTTT.

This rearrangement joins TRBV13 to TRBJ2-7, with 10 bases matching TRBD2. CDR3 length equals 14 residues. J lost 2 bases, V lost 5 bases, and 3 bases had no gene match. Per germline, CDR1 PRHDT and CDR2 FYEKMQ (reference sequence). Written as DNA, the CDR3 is TGTGCCAGCAGCCGACTAGCGGGTACCTACGAGCAGTACTTC. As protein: CASSRLAGTYEQYF. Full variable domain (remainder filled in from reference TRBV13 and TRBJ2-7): AAGVIQSPRHLIKEKRETATLKCYPIPRHDTVYWYQQGPGQDPQFLISFYEKMQSDKGSIPDRFSAQQFSDYHSELNMSSLELGDSALYFCASSRLAGTYEQYFGPGTRLTVT.

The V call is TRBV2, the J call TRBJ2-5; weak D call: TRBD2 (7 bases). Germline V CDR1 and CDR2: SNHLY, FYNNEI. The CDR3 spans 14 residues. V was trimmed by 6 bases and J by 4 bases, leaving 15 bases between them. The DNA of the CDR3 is TGTGCCAGCAGAGGGGGAGGGGGAGGAGAGACCCAGTACTTC. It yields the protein CASRGGGGGETQYF.

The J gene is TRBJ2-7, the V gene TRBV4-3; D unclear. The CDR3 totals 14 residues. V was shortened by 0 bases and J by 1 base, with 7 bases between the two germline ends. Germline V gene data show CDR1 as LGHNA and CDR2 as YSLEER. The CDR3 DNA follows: TGCGCCAGCAGCCAAGATAGTAATTCCTACGAGCAGTACTTC. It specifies CASSQDSNSYEQYF.

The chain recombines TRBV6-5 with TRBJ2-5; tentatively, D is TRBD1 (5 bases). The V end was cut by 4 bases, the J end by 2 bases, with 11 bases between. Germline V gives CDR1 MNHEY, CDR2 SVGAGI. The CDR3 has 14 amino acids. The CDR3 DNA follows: TGTGCCAGCAGTTCCACGACAGTTCAAGAGACCCAGTACTTC. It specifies CASSSTTVQETQYF.

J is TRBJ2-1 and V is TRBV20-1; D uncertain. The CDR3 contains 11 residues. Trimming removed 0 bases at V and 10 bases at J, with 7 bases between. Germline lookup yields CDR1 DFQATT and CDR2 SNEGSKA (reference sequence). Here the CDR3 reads CSAREAGEQFF. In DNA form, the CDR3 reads TGCAGTGCTAGAGAGGCAGGAGAGCAGTTCTTC.

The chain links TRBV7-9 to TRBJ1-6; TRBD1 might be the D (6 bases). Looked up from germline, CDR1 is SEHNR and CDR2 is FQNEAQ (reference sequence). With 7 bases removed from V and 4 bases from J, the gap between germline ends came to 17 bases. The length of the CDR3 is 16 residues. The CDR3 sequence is CASNSLSGDYNSPLHF. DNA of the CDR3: TGTGCCAGCAACAGCCTCTCAGGGGATTATAATTCACCCCTCCACTTT.

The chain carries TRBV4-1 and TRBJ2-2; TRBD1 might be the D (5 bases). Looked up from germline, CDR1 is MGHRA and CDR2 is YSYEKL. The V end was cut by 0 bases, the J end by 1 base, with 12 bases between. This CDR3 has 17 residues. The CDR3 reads CASSQDVPGLNTGELFF. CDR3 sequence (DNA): TGCGCCAGCAGCCAAGACGTGCCAGGGTTGAACACCGGGGAGCTGTTTTTT.

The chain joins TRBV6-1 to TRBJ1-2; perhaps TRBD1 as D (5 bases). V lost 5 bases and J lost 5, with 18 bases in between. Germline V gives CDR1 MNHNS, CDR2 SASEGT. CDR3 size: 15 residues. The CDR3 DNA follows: TGTGCCAGCAGTCCATCACCAGGGTTTCCTTATGGCTACACCTTC. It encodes CASSPSPGFPYGYTF.

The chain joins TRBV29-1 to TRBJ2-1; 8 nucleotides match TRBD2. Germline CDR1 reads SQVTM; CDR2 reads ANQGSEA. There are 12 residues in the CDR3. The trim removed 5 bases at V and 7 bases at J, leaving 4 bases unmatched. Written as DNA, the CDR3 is TGCAGCGTTCCCGGGGGGGGGAATGAGCAGTTCTTC. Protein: CSVPGGGNEQFF.

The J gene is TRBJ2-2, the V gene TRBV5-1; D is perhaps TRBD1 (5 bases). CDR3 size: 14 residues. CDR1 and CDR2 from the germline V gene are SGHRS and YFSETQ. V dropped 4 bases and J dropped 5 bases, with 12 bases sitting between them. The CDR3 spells CASSQTVPTGELFF. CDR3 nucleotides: TGCGCCAGCAGCCAGACAGTCCCAACCGGGGAGCTGTTTTTT.

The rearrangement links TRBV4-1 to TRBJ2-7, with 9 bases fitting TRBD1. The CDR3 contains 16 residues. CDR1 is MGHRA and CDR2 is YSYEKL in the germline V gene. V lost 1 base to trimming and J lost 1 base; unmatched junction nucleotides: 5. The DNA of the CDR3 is TGCGCCAGCAGCCAAGGGGACAGGGCGATTTCCTACGAGCAGTACTTC. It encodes CASSQGDRAISYEQYF.

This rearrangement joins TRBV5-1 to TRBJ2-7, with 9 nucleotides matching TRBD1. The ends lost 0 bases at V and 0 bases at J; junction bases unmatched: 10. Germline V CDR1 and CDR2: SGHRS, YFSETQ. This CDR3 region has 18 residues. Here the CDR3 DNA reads TGCGCCAGCAGCTTGGCCGGGGGACAGGGCATTTTCTCCTACGAGCAGTACTTC. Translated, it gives CASSLAGGQGIFSYEQYF. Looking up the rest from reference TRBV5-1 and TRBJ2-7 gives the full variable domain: KAGVTQTPRYLIKTRGQQVTLSCSPISGHRSVSWYQQTPGQGLQFLFEYFSETQRNKGNFPGRFSGRQFSNSRSEMNVSTLELGDSALYLCASSLAGGQGIFSYEQYFGPGTRLTVT.

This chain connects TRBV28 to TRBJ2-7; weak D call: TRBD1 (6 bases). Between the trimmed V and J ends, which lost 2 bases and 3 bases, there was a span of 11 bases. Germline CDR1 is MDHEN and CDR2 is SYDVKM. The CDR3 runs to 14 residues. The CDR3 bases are TGTGCCAGCAGTTTAGGGCAGGGGAACTACGAGCAGTACTTC. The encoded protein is CASSLGQGNYEQYF.

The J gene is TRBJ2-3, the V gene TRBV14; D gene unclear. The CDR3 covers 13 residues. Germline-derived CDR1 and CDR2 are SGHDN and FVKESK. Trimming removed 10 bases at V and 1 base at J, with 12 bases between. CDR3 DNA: TGTGCCACCGGGCCGTATGGCACAGATACGCAGTATTTT. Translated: CATGPYGTDTQYF.

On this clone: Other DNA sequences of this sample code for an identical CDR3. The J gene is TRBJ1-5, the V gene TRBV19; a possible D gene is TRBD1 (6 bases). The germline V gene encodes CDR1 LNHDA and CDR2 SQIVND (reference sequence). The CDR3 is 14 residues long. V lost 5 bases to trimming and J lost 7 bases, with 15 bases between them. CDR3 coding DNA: TGTGCCAGTAGTCGCCAGGGAGGGGGACAGCCCCAGCATTTT. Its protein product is CASSRQGGGQPQHF.

CDR3 protein: CGGGGLGYGYTF. In DNA form, the CDR3 reads TGTGGCGGTGGAGGGTTAGGATATGGCTACACCTTC. The chain recombines TRBV2 with TRBJ1-2; D not resolved. Germline CDR1 reads SNHLY; CDR2 reads FYNNEI. This CDR3 region has 12 residues.

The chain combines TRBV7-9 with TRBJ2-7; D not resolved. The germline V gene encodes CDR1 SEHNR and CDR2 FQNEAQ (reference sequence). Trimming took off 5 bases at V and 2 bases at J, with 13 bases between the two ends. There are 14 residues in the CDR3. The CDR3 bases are TGTGCCAGCAGCCCCCGGCTGGGCCCCTACGAGCAGTACTTC. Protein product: CASSPRLGPYEQYF.

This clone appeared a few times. CDR3 in DNA: TGTGCCAGCAGTTTATCGGGCAGAGTCTACAATGAGCAGTTCTTC. This encodes CASSLSGRVYNEQFF. This sequence joins TRBV28 and TRBJ2-1, with D unresolved. The CDR3 is made up of 15 amino acids. V lost 1 base and J 3 bases, leaving 10 bases between the germline ends. Germline-derived CDR1 and CDR2 are MDHEN and SYDVKM.

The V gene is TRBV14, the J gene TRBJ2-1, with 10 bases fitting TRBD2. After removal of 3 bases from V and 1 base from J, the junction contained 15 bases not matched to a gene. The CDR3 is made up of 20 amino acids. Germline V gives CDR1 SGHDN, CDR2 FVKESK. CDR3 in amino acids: CASSHLPGLAGEGSYNEQFF. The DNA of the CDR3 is TGTGCCAGCAGCCACCTGCCCGGGCTAGCGGGAGAGGGGTCCTACAATGAGCAGTTCTTC.